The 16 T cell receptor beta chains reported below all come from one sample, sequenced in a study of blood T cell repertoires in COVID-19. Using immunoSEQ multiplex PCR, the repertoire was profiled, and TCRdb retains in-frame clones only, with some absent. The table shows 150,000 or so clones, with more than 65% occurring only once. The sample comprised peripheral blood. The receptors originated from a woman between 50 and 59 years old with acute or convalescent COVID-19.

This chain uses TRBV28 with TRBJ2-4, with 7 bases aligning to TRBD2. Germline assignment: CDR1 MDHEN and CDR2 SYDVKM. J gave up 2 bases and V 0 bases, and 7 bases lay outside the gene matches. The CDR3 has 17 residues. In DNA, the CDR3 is TGTGCCAGCAGTTTATGGGCCCGAGCGGGGACCAAAAACATTCAGTACTTC. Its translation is CASSLWARAGTKNIQYF.

The CDR3 DNA sequence: TGCAGCGTTGAAGTTGTCGGCAGGGTCTATGGCTACACCTTC. Its protein product is CSVEVVGRVYGYTF. The chain couples TRBV29-1 to TRBJ1-2; tentatively, D is TRBD1 (5 bases). Per germline, CDR1 SQVTM and CDR2 ANQGSEA. This CDR3 contains 14 residues. The germline V and J ends were trimmed by 1 base and 4 bases, with 13 bases remaining between them.

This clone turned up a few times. The CDR3 here is CASSDRTGLNQPQHF. CDR3 coding DNA: TGTGCCAGCAGTGATCGCACAGGGCTCAATCAGCCCCAGCATTTT. The genes are TRBV6-2 or TRBV6-3 and TRBJ1-5; maybe TRBD1 (6 bases). The CDR3 is made up of 15 amino acids. V was trimmed by 5 bases and J by 3 bases, leaving 14 bases between them. Germline assignment: CDR1 MNHEY and CDR2 SVGEGT.

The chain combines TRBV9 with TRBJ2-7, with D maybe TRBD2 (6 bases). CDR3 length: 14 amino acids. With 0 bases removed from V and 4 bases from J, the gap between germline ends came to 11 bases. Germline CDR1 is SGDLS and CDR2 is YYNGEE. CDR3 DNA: TGTGCCAGCAGCGTAGAGGAGGGGCGGTACGAGCAGTACTTC. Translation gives CASSVEEGRYEQYF.

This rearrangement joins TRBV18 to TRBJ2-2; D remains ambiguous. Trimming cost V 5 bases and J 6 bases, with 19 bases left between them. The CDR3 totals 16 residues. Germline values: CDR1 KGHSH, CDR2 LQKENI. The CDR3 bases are TGTGCCAGCTCAATTTCCCGGGTAAAAGGCGCCGGGGAGCTGTTTTTT. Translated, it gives CASSISRVKGAGELFF.

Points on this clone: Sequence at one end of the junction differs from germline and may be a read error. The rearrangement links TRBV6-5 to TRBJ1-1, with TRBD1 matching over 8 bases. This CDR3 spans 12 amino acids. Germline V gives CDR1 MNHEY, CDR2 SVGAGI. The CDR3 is CACRGQVTEAFF. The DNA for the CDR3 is TGTGCCTGCAGGGGGCAGGTCACTGAAGCTTTCTTT.

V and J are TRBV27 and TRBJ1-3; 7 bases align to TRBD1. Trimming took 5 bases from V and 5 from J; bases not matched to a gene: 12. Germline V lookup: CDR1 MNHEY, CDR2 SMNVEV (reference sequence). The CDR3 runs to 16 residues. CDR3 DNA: TGTGCCAGCAGTCGTCGGGGGACAGATCGTAGAAACACCATATATTTT. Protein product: CASSRRGTDRRNTIYF.

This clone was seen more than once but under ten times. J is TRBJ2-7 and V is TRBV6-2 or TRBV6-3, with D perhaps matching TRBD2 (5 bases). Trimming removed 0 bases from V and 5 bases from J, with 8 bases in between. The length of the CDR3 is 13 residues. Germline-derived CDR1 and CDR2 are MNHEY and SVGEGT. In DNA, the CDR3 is TGTGCCAGCAGTTACTCCCCACTAGACGAGCAGTACTTC. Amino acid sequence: CASSYSPLDEQYF.

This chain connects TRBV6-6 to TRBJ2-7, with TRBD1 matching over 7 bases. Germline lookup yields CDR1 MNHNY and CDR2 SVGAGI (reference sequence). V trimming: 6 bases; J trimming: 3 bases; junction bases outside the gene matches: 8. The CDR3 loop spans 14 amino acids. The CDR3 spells CASREMTGIYEQYF. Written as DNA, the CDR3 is TGTGCCAGCAGAGAAATGACAGGGATCTACGAGCAGTACTTC.

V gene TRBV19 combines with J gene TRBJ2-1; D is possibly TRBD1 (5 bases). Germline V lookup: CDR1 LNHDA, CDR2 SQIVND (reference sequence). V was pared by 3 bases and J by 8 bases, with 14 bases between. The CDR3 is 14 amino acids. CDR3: CASSMGRGPDEQFF. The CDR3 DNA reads TGTGCCAGTAGTATGGGGCGAGGACCGGATGAGCAGTTCTTC.

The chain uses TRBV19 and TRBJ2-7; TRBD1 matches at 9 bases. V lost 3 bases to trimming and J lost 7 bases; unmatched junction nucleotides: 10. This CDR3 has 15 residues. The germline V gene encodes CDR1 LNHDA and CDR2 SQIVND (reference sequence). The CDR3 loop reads CASSITGSGQGEQYF. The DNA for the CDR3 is TGTGCCAGTAGTATCACTGGTTCGGGACAGGGTGAGCAGTACTTC.

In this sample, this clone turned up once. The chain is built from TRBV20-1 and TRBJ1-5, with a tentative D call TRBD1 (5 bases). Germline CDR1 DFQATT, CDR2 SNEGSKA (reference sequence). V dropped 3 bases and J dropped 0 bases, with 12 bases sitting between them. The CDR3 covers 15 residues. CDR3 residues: CSASRGDYSNQPQHF. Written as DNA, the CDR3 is TGCAGTGCTAGTCGCGGGGACTATAGCAATCAGCCCCAGCATTTT.

The CDR3 coding sequence is TGCGCCAGCAGCGAGGGAGCCCTCTCTGGGGCCAACGTCCTGACTTTC. This codes for CASSEGALSGANVLTF. The chain links TRBV5-1 to TRBJ2-6; maybe TRBD2 (5 bases). CDR1 and CDR2 from the germline V gene are SGHRS and YFSETQ. The CDR3 runs to 16 residues. V was shortened by 4 bases and J by 0 bases, with 11 bases between the two germline ends.

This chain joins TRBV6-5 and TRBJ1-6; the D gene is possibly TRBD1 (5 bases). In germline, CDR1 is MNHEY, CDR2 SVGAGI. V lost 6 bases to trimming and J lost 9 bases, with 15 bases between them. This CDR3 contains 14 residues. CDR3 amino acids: CASSIQGSSSPLHF. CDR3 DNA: TGTGCCAGCAGCATCCAGGGTTCTTCTTCACCCCTCCACTTT.

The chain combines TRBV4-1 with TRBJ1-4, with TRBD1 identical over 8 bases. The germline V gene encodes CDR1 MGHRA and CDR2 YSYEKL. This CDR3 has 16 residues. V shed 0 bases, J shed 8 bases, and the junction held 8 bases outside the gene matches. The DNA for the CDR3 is TGCGCCAGCAGCCAAGATGGCGGCAGGGGGCGAGAAAAACTGTTTTTT. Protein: CASSQDGGRGREKLFF.

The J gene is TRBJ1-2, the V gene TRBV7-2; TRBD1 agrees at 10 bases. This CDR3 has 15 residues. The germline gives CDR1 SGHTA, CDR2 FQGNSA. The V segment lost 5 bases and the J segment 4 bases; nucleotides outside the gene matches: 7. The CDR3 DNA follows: TGTGCCAGCAGCCCTAAGACAGGGGGCGGCTATGGCTACACCTTC. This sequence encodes CASSPKTGGGYGYTF.